This T cell receptor beta chain was captured in a study of blood T cell repertoires in COVID-19. Trimming took off 4 bases at V and 2 bases at J, with 11 bases between the two ends. The length of the CDR3 is 15 residues. Germline assignment: CDR1 LNHDA and CDR2 SQIVND (reference sequence). Sequencing used immunoSEQ multiplex PCR; TCRdb keeps in-frame clones, though not all of them. The sample records approximately 270,000 clones, approximately 85% being singletons. This clonotype was obtained from a woman aged 45 to 65 who had recovered from COVID-19. The chain carries TRBV19 and TRBJ2-2; TRBD2 might be the D (6 bases). The sample comprised PBMCs or T cells enriched from blood (not recorded which). The CDR3: CASSRGETNTGELFF. The CDR3, as DNA: TGTGCCAGTAGTAGGGGGGAAACAAACACCGGGGAGCTGTTTTTT.